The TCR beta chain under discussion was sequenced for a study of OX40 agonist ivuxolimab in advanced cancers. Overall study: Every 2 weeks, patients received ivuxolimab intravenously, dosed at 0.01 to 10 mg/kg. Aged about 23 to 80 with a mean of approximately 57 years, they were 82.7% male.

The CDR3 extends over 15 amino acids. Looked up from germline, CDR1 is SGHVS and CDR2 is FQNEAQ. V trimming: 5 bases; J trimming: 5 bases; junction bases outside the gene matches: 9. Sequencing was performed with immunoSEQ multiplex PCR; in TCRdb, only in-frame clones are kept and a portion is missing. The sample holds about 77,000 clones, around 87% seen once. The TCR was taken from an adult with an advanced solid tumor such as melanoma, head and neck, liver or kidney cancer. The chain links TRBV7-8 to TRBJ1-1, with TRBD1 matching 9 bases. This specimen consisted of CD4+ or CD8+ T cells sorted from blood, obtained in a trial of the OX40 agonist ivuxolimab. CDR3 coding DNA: TGTGCCAGCAGCCCTCCCCGACAGGGGGGGACTGAAGCTTTCTTT. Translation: CASSPPRQGGTEAFF.